Following are 28 T cell receptor beta chains from one sample sequenced in a study of human T cells and chemical hapten exposure. The time point: healthy volunteer bleed at 2 weeks. Before extraction, the whole blood was not fractionated, and total RNA was taken from it. In TCRdb, the RACE reads were re-called with MiXCR into one record per CDR3 protein. Of some 90,000 distinct CDR3 sequences detected, approximately 8.2% appear once; the ten largest clones hold roughly 3.1%. The material sequenced was whole blood. The receptors here all came from a female donor in good health. Some clones in this sample may be carry-over from other donors' samples.

This chain joins TRBV12-3 or TRBV12-4 and TRBJ2-7, with 8 bases aligning to TRBD2. The CDR3 consists of 13 residues. Trimming took 5 bases from V and 2 from J; bases not matched to a gene: 2. CDR3: CASSPTSAYEQYF. The CDR3 bases are TGTGCCAGCAGTCCGACTAGCGCCTACGAGCAGTACTTC.

In this sample, this clonotype turned up a few times. This chain connects TRBV27 to TRBJ2-7, with D unresolved. The germline V gene encodes CDR1 MNHEY and CDR2 SMNVEV (reference sequence). Trimming pared 0 bases from V and 0 bases from J, leaving 6 bases between. The CDR3 extends over 14 amino acids. CDR3 residues: CASSLSASSYEQYF. CDR3 in DNA: TGTGCCAGCAGTTTATCGGCTAGCTCCTACGAGCAGTACTTC.

This sequence joins TRBV28 and TRBJ1-1; 7 positions agree with TRBD1. V lost 5 bases to trimming and J lost 9 bases; unmatched junction nucleotides: 6. The CDR3 extends over 12 amino acids. The V gene's germline CDR1 is MDHEN and CDR2 SYDVKM. The CDR3: CASSPQGGQAFF. CDR3 DNA sequence: TGTGCCAGCAGTCCCCAGGGGGGACAAGCTTTCTTT.

The V gene is TRBV28, the J gene TRBJ2-7, with D hard to call. Germline CDR1 is MDHEN and CDR2 is SYDVKM. CDR3 length equals 12 residues. The CDR3 region is CVSEGPSYEQYF. The CDR3 DNA follows: TGTGTCAGTGAAGGGCCATCCTACGAGCAGTACTTC.

This clonotype came up many times. The rearrangement links TRBV4-2 to TRBJ2-3; maybe TRBD2 (6 bases). The germline V and J ends were trimmed by 0 bases and 2 bases, with 18 bases remaining between them. The length of the CDR3 is 18 residues. Germline V CDR1 and CDR2: LGHNA, YNFKEQ. Written as DNA, the CDR3 is TGTGCCAGCAGCCAAGATTCCACTAGCTGGATTCTCACAGATACGCAGTATTTT. This encodes CASSQDSTSWILTDTQYF.

Concerning this clonotype: The conserved phenylalanine or tryptophan is not found at the CDR3 terminus, so this likely reflects a read error. V is TRBV20-1 and J is TRBJ2-3, with TRBD1 matching over 8 bases. The V segment lost 4 bases and the J segment 2 bases; nucleotides outside the gene matches: 11. Germline lookup yields CDR1 DFQATT and CDR2 SNEGSKA (reference sequence). This CDR3 contains 16 residues. The CDR3 region is CSAKAPQGALTDTQYL. In nucleotides, the CDR3 is TGCAGTGCTAAGGCACCCCAGGGGGCCCTCACAGATACGCAGTATTTG.

The sample holds a few counts of this clonotype. The rearrangement uses TRBV7-3 and TRBJ1-5, with D unclear. The V and J ends lost 5 bases and 3 bases respectively, with 29 bases between them. This CDR3 is 20 amino acids long. Germline V gene data show CDR1 as SGHTA and CDR2 as FQGTGA. The CDR3 nucleotides are TGTGCCAGCAGCCCAGACCCCGGATACGGAGGCCCCTGTCTCAATCAGCCCCAGCATTTT. Translated, it gives CASSPDPGYGGPCLNQPQHF.

This clonotype showed up many times. The genes are TRBV29-1 and TRBJ2-4; D not certain. Germline loops: CDR1 SQVTM, CDR2 ANQGSEA. V lost 3 bases to trimming and J lost 4 bases, with 4 bases between them. The CDR3 runs 11 residues. The CDR3 region is CSVENKNIQYF. The CDR3 region has the DNA TGCAGCGTTGAGAATAAAAACATTCAGTACTTC.

This clonotype was counted many times. The chain has TRBV3-1 and TRBJ1-6, with D possibly TRBD1 on 6 matching bases. Germline loops: CDR1 LGHDT, CDR2 YNNKEL (reference sequence). There are 16 residues in the CDR3. V lost 5 bases and J 5 bases, leaving 16 bases between the germline ends. For the CDR3, the DNA is TGTGCCAGCAGCACGATCGGGGGACAAGATAATTCACCCCTCCACTTT. Its protein product is CASSTIGGQDNSPLHF.

This chain joins TRBV7-2 and TRBJ2-4; either TRBD1 or TRBD2 may fit D (6 bases each). This CDR3 comprises 13 residues. The germline gives CDR1 SGHTA, CDR2 FQGNSA. V was shortened by 1 base and J by 14 bases, with 15 bases between the two germline ends. The CDR3 loop is CASSLGWGDNKYF. CDR3 coding DNA: TGTGCCAGCAGCTTAGGCTGGGGGGACAACAAGTACTTC.

This clonotype was seen a handful of times. Mismatch with germline at one junction end may stem from a read error. The chain is built from TRBV27 and TRBJ2-3; 10 bases map to TRBD2. The CDR3 has 17 amino acids. The V gene's germline CDR1 is MNHEY and CDR2 SMNVEV (reference sequence). CDR3 in DNA: TGTGCCAGCAGTGTATCGGCCCTGGGACTAGCGCGCGATACGCAGTATTTT. This translates into CASSVSALGLARDTQYF.

This clonotype has a count of ten or more. The chain combines TRBV5-1 with TRBJ1-1, with a weak D call TRBD1 (6 bases). The ends were cut back, 3 bases at V and 3 bases at J, with 9 bases in the middle. The CDR3 totals 13 residues. Germline V gene lookup returns CDR1 SGHRS and CDR2 YFSETQ. The CDR3 nucleotides are TGCGCCAGCAGCTACAGGGTATACACTGAAGCTTTCTTT. Translation gives CASSYRVYTEAFF.

The rearrangement joins TRBV30 to TRBJ2-1; D is unresolved. Germline CDR1 and CDR2: GTSNPN and SVGIG (reference sequence). V gave up 0 bases and J gave up 4 bases, with 4 bases separating them. This CDR3 has 12 residues. In DNA, the CDR3 is TGTGCCTGGAGTGTACGGTACAATGAGCAGTTCTTC. Its translation: CAWSVRYNEQFF.

A word on this clonotype: A read error may be the cause here, since a much bigger clone is one base away. The chain carries TRBV12-3 or TRBV12-4 and TRBJ1-1; 12 bases align to TRBD1. The V and J ends lost 3 bases and 7 bases, in that order; junction bases with no gene match: 6. CDR3 length: 15 residues. The CDR3 nucleotides are TGTGCCAGCAGTTTCGGGACAGGGGGCTGGATTGAAGCTTTCTTT. Translation gives CASSFGTGGWIEAFF.

The CDR3 DNA reads as TGCAGCGTTGATCTCAGGGACGAATCCACAGATACGCAGTATTTT. Its translation: CSVDLRDESTDTQYF. This rearrangement joins TRBV29-1 to TRBJ2-3; the D gene could be TRBD1 or TRBD2 (5 bases each). Trimming shortened V by 3 bases and J by 2 bases, and 15 bases separated the two germline ends. The CDR3 spans 15 residues. The germline V gene has CDR1 SQVTM and CDR2 ANQGSEA.

A few counts support this clonotype. The V call is TRBV19, the J call TRBJ2-3; 8 positions match TRBD1. J gave up 3 bases and V 5 bases, and 4 bases lay outside the gene matches. The CDR3 contains 14 residues. CDR1 and CDR2 (germline): LNHDA, SQIVND (reference sequence). CDR3 loop: CASSLQGATDTQYF. The CDR3 region has the DNA TGTGCCAGTAGTCTCCAGGGGGCAACAGATACGCAGTATTTT.

V is TRBV5-1 and J is TRBJ2-3; D is possibly TRBD1 (6 bases). V was clipped by 4 bases and J by 2 bases, with 11 bases between them. Germline V gene data show CDR1 as SGHRS and CDR2 as YFSETQ. The CDR3 totals 14 residues. DNA for the CDR3: TGCGCCAGCAGCGGGGGACAATACACAGATACGCAGTATTTT. This encodes CASSGGQYTDTQYF.

This clonotype has a count of ten or more. This sequence joins TRBV28 and TRBJ2-6; D is undetermined. In germline, CDR1 is MDHEN, CDR2 SYDVKM. CDR3 length equals 16 residues. With 5 bases removed from V and 3 bases from J, the gap between germline ends came to 14 bases. Here the CDR3 reads CASSKIQRGGANVLTF. DNA of the CDR3: TGTGCCAGCAGTAAAATACAGCGAGGTGGGGCCAACGTCCTGACTTTC.

In this sample, this clonotype turned up a few times. V gene TRBV20-1 combines with J gene TRBJ2-3; 8 nucleotides agree with TRBD2. V shed 1 base and J 3 bases; nucleotides not matched to a gene: 18. Germline-derived CDR1 and CDR2 are DFQATT and SNEGSKA (reference sequence). The CDR3 is 19 residues long. The CDR3: CSARGRYLTGGVGTDTQYF. The CDR3 coding sequence is TGCAGTGCTAGAGGCCGTTATTTAACGGGAGGGGTTGGTACAGATACGCAGTATTTT.

The rearrangement joins TRBV20-1 to TRBJ1-5, with D possibly matching TRBD1 (6 bases). The CDR3 runs to 13 residues. Germline CDR1 reads DFQATT; CDR2 reads SNEGSKA (reference sequence). DNA for the CDR3: TGCAGCTCCACGGGACAAGTCAATCAGCCCCAGCATTTT. Protein sequence: CSSTGQVNQPQHF.

A few counts support this clonotype. CDR3 bases: TGTGCCAGCAGTCCCCCACAGCCCCAGCATTTT. Its translation is CASSPPQPQHF. The chain has TRBV6-2 or TRBV6-3 and TRBJ1-5; D unclear. The V gene lost 5 bases and the J gene lost 7 bases, with 6 bases spanning the gap. Germline loops: CDR1 MNHEY, CDR2 SVGEGT. The CDR3 has 11 amino acids.

The J gene is TRBJ1-2, the V gene TRBV25-1; no clear D. The V gene lost 7 bases and the J gene lost 1 base, with 7 bases spanning the gap. Germline values: CDR1 MGHDK, CDR2 SYGVNS. This CDR3 spans 12 amino acids. CDR3 sequence reads: CASKAYNYGYTF. CDR3 nucleotides: TGTGCCAGCAAAGCGTATAACTATGGCTACACCTTC.

A few counts support this clonotype. The chain couples TRBV5-6 to TRBJ2-1; 7 positions agree with TRBD2. V shed 3 bases and J 2 bases; nucleotides not matched to a gene: 5. Looked up from germline, CDR1 is SGHDT and CDR2 is YYEEEE. This CDR3 has 15 residues. CDR3 bases: TGTGCCAGCAGCTCCTTTCGGGAGGCCTACAATGAGCAGTTCTTC. This translates into CASSSFREAYNEQFF.

This clonotype was observed at least ten times. The chain carries TRBV29-1 and TRBJ1-2; tentatively, D is TRBD1 (6 bases). V gave up 5 bases and J gave up 3 bases, with 10 bases separating them. Per germline, CDR1 SQVTM and CDR2 ANQGSEA. CDR3 size: 12 residues. The CDR3 DNA reads as TGCAGCGTTAGGACAGACGACTATGGCTACACCTTC. This sequence encodes CSVRTDDYGYTF.

This clonotype was observed a few times. The chain has TRBV7-2 and TRBJ2-2; TRBD2 aligns across 7 bases. Per germline, CDR1 SGHTA and CDR2 FQGNSA. J gave up 6 bases and V 2 bases, and 9 bases lay outside the gene matches. This CDR3 spans 16 amino acids. The CDR3 region is CASSLKASGPAGELFF. CDR3 DNA: TGTGCCAGCAGCTTAAAGGCTAGCGGCCCGGCCGGGGAGCTGTTTTTT.

A few counts support this clonotype. The chain carries TRBV14 and TRBJ2-7; 7 nucleotides align to TRBD1. V lost 5 bases and J lost 5; bases outside the gene matches: 9. The CDR3 is made up of 14 amino acids. CDR1 SGHDN and CDR2 FVKESK come from the germline V gene. The DNA for the CDR3 is TGTGCCAGCAGCATACCGGGACAGTCAAACGAGCAGTACTTC. This gives the protein CASSIPGQSNEQYF.

This chain connects TRBV28 to TRBJ2-1; D is unresolved. The CDR3 is 12 residues long. The V and J ends lost 6 bases and 7 bases respectively, with 10 bases between them. Per germline, CDR1 MDHEN and CDR2 SYDVKM. The CDR3 DNA sequence: TGTGCCAGCAGGCTTAGGGTGAATGAGCAGTTCTTC. This translates into CASRLRVNEQFF.

The chain is built from TRBV5-1 and TRBJ2-7, with 12 bases lining up with TRBD2. Per the germline V gene, CDR1 is SGHRS and CDR2 is YFSETQ. The J segment lost 1 base and the V segment lost 4 bases, leaving 6 bases of the junction unmatched. This CDR3 contains 16 residues. The CDR3 DNA is TGCGCCAGCAGCGCAGAACTAGCGGGAGGTTCCTACGAGCAGTACTTC. Translated, it gives CASSAELAGGSYEQYF.